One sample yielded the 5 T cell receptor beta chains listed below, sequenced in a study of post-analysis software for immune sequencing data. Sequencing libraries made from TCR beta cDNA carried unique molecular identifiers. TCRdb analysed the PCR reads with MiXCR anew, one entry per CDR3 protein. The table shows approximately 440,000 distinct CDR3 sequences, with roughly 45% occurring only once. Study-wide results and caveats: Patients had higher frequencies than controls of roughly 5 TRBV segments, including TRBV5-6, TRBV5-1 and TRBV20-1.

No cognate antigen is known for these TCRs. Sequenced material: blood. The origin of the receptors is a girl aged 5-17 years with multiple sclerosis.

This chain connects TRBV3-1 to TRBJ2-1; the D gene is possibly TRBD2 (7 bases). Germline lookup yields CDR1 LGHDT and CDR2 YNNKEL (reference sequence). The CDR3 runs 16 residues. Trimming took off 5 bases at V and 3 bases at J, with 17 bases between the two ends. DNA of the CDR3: TGTGCCAGCAGCTGGGGGGCGGGAGCTATCTACAATGAGCAGTTCTTC. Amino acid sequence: CASSWGAGAIYNEQFF.

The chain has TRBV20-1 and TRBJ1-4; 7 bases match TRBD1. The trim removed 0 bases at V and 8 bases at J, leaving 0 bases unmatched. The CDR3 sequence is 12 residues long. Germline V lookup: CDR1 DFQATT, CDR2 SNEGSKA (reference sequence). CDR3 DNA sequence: TGCAGTGCTAGAGAAGGGGGCGAAAAACTGTTTTTT. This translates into CSAREGGEKLFF.

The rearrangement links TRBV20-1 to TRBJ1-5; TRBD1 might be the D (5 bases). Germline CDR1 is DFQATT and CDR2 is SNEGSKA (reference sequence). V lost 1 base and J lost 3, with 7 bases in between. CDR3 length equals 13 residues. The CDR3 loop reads CSARVGPNQPQHF. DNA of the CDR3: TGCAGTGCTAGAGTGGGACCCAATCAGCCCCAGCATTTT.

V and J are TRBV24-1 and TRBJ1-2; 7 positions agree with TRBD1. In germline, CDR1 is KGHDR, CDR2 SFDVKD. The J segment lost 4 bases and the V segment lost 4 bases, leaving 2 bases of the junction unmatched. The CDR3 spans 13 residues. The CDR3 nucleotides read TGTGCCACCAGTGAGGCAGGGGGCTATGGCTACACCTTC. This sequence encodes CATSEAGGYGYTF.

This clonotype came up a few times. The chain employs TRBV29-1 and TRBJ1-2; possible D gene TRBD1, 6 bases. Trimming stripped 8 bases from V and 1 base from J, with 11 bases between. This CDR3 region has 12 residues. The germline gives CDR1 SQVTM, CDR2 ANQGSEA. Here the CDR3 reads CSFLDSNYGYTF. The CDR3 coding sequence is TGCAGCTTCTTGGACAGTAACTATGGCTACACCTTC.